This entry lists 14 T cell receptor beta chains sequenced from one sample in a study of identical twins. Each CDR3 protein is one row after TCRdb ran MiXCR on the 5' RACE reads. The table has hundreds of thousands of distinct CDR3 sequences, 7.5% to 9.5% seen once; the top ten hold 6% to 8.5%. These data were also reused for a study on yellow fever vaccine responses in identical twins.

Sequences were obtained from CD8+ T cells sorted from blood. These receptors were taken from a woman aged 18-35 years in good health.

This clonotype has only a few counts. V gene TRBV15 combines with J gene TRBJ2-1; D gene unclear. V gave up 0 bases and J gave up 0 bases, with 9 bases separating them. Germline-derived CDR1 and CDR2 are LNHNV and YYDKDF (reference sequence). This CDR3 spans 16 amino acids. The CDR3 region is CATSRDRPSSYNEQFF. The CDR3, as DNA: TGTGCCACCAGCAGAGATCGGCCGAGCTCCTACAATGAGCAGTTCTTC.

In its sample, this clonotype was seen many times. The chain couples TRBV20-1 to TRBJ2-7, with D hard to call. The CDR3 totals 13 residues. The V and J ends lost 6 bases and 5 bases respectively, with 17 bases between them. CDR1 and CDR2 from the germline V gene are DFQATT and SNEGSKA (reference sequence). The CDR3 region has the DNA TGCAGTGCCCAGGTCCCCAGGAAAGACGAGCAGTACTTC. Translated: CSAQVPRKDEQYF.

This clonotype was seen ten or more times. The CDR3 DNA reads as TGCAGCGCTAAGATTGGGGGACAGCACCAAGAGACCCAGTACTTC. Its translation is CSAKIGGQHQETQYF. The chain employs TRBV29-1 and TRBJ2-5; 7 bases align to TRBD1. With V trimmed by 7 bases and J by 0 bases, 11 bases remained unmatched. The germline gives CDR1 SQVTM, CDR2 ANQGSEA. The CDR3 spans 15 residues.

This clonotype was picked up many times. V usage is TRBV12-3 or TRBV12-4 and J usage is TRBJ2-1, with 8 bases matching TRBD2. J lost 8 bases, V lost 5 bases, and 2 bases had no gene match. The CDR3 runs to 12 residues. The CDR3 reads CASSPGGYEQFF. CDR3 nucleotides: TGTGCCAGCAGTCCGGGAGGGTATGAGCAGTTCTTC.

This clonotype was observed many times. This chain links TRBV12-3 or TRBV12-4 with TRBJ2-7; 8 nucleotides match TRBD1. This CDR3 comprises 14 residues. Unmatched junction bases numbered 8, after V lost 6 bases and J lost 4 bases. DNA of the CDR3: TGTGCCAGCAGCCATCAGGGGGCGAAATACGAGCAGTACTTC. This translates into CASSHQGAKYEQYF.

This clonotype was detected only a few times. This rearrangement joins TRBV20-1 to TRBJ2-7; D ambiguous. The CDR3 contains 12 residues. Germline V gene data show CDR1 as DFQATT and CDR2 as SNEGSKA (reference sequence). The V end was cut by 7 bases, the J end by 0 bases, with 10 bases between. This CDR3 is CSVGVYSYEQYF. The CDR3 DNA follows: TGCAGTGTCGGCGTGTACTCCTACGAGCAGTACTTC.

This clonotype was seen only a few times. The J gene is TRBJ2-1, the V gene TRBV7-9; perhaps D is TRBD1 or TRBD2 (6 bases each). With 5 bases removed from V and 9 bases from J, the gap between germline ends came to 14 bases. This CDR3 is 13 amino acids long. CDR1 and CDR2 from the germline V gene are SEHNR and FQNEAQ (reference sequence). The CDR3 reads CASSPIGGGEQFF. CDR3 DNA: TGTGCCAGCAGCCCAATAGGGGGAGGTGAGCAGTTCTTC.

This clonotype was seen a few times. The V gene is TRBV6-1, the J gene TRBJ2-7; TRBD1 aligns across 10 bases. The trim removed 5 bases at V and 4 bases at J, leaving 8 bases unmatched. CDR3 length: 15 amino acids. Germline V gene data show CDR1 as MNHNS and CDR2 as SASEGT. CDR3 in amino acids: CASSTRDRGEYEQYF. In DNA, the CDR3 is TGTGCCAGCAGTACCCGGGACAGGGGTGAATACGAGCAGTACTTC.

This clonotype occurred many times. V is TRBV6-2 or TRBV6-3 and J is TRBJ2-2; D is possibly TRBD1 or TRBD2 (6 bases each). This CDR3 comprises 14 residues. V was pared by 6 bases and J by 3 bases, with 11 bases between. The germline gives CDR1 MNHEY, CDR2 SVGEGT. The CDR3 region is CASSGGADTGELFF. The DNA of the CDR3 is TGTGCCAGCAGCGGGGGCGCGGACACCGGGGAGCTGTTTTTT.

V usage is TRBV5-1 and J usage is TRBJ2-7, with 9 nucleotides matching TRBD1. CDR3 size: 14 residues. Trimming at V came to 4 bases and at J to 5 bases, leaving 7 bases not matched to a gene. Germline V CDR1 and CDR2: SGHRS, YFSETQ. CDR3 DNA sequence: TGCGCCAGCAGCCCCGGGACAGGGACCCACGAGCAGTACTTC. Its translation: CASSPGTGTHEQYF.

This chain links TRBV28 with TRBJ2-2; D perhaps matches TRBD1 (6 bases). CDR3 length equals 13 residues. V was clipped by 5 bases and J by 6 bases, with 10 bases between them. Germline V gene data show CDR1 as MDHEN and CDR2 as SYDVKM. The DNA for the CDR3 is TGTGCCAGCAGTCCCCGGACAGCCGGGGAGCTGTTTTTT. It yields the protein CASSPRTAGELFF.

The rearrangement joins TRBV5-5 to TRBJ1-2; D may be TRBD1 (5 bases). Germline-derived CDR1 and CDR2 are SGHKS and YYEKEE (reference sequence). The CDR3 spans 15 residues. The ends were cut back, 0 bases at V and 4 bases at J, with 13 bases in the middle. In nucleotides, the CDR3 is TGTGCCAGCAGCTTGGCCAGGACACAAGCCTATGGCTACACCTTC. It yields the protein CASSLARTQAYGYTF.

The CDR3 bases are TGTGCCAGCAGCTTGGAAAGGGACGGGCGCTACGAGCAGTACTTC. Residues: CASSLERDGRYEQYF. The rearrangement uses TRBV5-6 and TRBJ2-7, with D perhaps matching TRBD1 or TRBD2 (5 bases each). Trimming cost V 0 bases and J 3 bases, with 13 bases left between them. Germline V gives CDR1 SGHDT, CDR2 YYEEEE. The CDR3 has 15 amino acids.

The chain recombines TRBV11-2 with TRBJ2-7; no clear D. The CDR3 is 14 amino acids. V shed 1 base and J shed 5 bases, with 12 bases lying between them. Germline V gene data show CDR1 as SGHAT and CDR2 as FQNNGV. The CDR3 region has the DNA TGTGCCAGCAGCTTAGGTTCTAGTAGACACGAGCAGTACTTC. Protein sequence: CASSLGSSRHEQYF.